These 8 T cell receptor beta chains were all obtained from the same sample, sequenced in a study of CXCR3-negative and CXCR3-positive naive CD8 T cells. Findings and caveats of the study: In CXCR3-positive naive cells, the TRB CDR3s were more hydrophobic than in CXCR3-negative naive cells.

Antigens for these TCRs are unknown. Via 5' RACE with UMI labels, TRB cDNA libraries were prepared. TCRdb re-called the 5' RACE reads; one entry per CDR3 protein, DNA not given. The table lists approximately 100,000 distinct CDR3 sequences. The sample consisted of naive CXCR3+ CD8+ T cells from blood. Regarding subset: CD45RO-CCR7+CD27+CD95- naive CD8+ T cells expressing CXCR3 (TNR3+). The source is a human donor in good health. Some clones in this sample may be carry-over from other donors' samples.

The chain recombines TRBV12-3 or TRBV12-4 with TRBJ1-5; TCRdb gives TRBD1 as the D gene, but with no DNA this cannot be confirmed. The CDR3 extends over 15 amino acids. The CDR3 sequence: CASSPQGYSNQPQHF.

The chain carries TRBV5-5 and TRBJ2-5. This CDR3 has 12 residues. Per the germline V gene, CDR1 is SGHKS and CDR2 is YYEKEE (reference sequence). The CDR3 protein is CASSLFGETQYF.

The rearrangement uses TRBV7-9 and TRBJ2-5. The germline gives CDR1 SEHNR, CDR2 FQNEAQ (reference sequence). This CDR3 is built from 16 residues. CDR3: CASSSGSTEVSETQYF.

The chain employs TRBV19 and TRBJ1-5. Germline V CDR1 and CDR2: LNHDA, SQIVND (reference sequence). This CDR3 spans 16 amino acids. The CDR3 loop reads CASSTPKVGYNQPQHF.

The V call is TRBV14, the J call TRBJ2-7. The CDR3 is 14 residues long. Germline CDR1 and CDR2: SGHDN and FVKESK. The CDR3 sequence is CASSHFTDSYEQYF.

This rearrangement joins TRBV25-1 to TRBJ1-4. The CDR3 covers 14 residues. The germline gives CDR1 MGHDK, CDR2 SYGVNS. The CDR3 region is CASSEYQYNEKLFF.

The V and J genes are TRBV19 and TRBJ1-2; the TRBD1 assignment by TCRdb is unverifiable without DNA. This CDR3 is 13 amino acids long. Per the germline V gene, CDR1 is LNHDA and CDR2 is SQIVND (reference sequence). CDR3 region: CASRAPGGDGYTF.

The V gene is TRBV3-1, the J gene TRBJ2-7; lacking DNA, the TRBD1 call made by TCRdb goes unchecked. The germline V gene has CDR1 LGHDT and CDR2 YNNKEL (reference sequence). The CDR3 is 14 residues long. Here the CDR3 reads CASSPRDGAYEQYF.